One and the same sample provided the 19 T cell receptor beta chains below, sequenced in a study of T cell responses to AZD1222 COVID-19 vaccine. Assay: immunoSEQ multiplex PCR; the TCRdb copy retains only in-frame clones and omits some. The sample has some 81,000 clones, 85% to 90% seen once. Sequences were derived from peripheral blood, sampled 28 days after the second AZD1222 dose. Receptors were obtained from an adult who received the AZD1222 COVID-19 vaccine.

This clone has a handful of counts. Relative to the germline gene, one junction end is altered; a read error may explain this. The CDR3 coding sequence is TGTGCTAGCAGCTTAGGGGGGACTAGTCCCCAAGAGACCCAGTACTTC. This gives the protein CASSLGGTSPQETQYF. V usage is TRBV7-7 and J usage is TRBJ2-5; 8 bases map to TRBD2. The CDR3 runs to 16 residues. The germline V gene encodes CDR1 SSHAT and CDR2 FNYEAQ (reference sequence).

CDR3 sequence: CASSPRTSSISEQYF. The CDR3 DNA reads TGTGCCAGCAGCCCCCGGACTTCTTCAATCAGCGAGCAGTACTTC. The chain links TRBV7-6 to TRBJ2-7; maybe TRBD2 (5 bases). CDR3 length: 15 residues. Trimming pared 5 bases from V and 6 bases from J, leaving 20 bases between. The germline gives CDR1 SGHVS, CDR2 FNYEAQ.

The table lists this clone with a count of one. This chain links TRBV3-1 (or the pseudogene TRBV3-2) with TRBJ2-5; D ambiguous. CDR3 length equals 14 residues. Per the germline V gene, CDR1 is LGHDT and CDR2 is YNNKEL (reference sequence). Trimming cost V 0 bases and J 1 base, with 6 bases left between them. Here the CDR3 reads CASSQDLGQETQYF. For the CDR3, the DNA is TGTGCCAGCAGCCAAGATTTGGGCCAAGAGACCCAGTACTTC.

The CDR3 spells CASSQVPPQGAATGELFF. The CDR3 nucleotides read TGCGCCAGCAGCCAAGTCCCTCCGCAGGGGGCGGCCACCGGGGAGCTGTTTTTT. V gene TRBV4-1 combines with J gene TRBJ2-2, with 8 bases fitting TRBD1. CDR1 MGHRA and CDR2 YSYEKL come from the germline V gene. The CDR3 contains 18 residues. Trimming cost V 1 base and J 4 bases; bases outside gene matches: 11.

This rearrangement joins TRBV28 to TRBJ1-2; 9 nucleotides agree with TRBD1. Germline V CDR1 and CDR2: MDHEN, SYDVKM. V dropped 8 bases and J dropped 6; count of bases not matched to a gene: 1. This CDR3 is built from 11 residues. CDR3: CASGQGNGYTF. In nucleotides, the CDR3 is TGTGCCAGCGGACAGGGGAATGGCTACACCTTC.

This clone was detected only once. The chain is built from TRBV11-3 and TRBJ1-1, with 7 bases lining up with TRBD1. V shed 4 bases, J shed 1 base, and the junction held 3 bases outside the gene matches. CDR1 and CDR2 (germline): SGHNT, YENEEA. The CDR3 covers 14 residues. CDR3 nucleotides: TGTGCCAGCAGCTCCGGACAGGAGAACACTGAAGCTTTCTTT. This gives the protein CASSSGQENTEAFF.

The chain joins TRBV4-1 to TRBJ2-7; a possible D gene is TRBD1 (5 bases). V was trimmed by 9 bases and J by 2 bases, leaving 20 bases between them. The germline V gene has CDR1 MGHRA and CDR2 YSYEKL. The CDR3 is 15 amino acids. The CDR3 sequence: CASSGYMDNPYEQYF. The CDR3, as DNA: TGCGCCAGTTCCGGTTATATGGACAACCCCTACGAGCAGTACTTC.

This rearrangement joins TRBV12-3 or TRBV12-4 to TRBJ1-6; perhaps TRBD1 as D (5 bases). This CDR3 has 13 residues. Trimming stripped 5 bases from V and 9 bases from J, with 11 bases between. The CDR3 DNA sequence: TGTGCCAGCAGTCCCCGACAGACTTCACCCCTCCACTTT. Translating gives CASSPRQTSPLHF.

This chain links TRBV12-5 with TRBJ2-3, with 8 bases lining up with TRBD2. J lost 10 bases, V lost 0 bases, and 24 bases had no gene match. Germline-derived CDR1 and CDR2 are LGHNT and FRNRAP. The CDR3 runs to 20 residues. The CDR3 sequence is CASGLVPPPNGRAATAPQYF. CDR3 nucleotide sequence: TGTGCTAGTGGTTTGGTACCGCCCCCTAACGGGAGGGCCGCCACGGCTCCGCAGTATTTT.

This chain uses TRBV21-1 with TRBJ1-5; TRBD1, the table's D call, was not compared with the DNA. TRBV21-1 is listed as a pseudogene. This CDR3 region has 19 residues. The CDR3 is CASSSRAGQPVLSNQPQHF. The CDR3 DNA follows: TGTGCCAGCAGCTCCCGAGCCGGACAGCCCGTCCTAAGCAATCAGCCCCAGCATTTT.

The chain carries TRBV10-2 and TRBJ1-5, with 7 bases identical to TRBD1. Looked up from germline, CDR1 is WSHSY and CDR2 is SAAADI. This CDR3 is built from 14 residues. With 5 bases clipped from V and 3 bases from J, the junction kept 4 bases outside the gene matches. CDR3 region: CASSFDRDNQPQHF. Here the CDR3 DNA reads TGCGCCAGCAGTTTTGACAGGGACAATCAGCCCCAGCATTTT.

V gene TRBV11-2 combines with J gene TRBJ2-7; tentatively, D is TRBD1 (6 bases). V was shortened by 5 bases and J by 0 bases, with 17 bases between the two germline ends. This CDR3 region has 16 residues. The V gene's germline CDR1 is SGHAT and CDR2 FQNNGV. The CDR3 DNA follows: TGTGCCAGCAGCCCCCTGTCCCGACAGGCCTCCTACGAGCAGTACTTC. This encodes CASSPLSRQASYEQYF.

The chain links TRBV28 to TRBJ1-2; no reliable D call. In germline, CDR1 is MDHEN, CDR2 SYDVKM. V lost 3 bases and J lost 3, with 5 bases in between. This CDR3 has 12 amino acids. The CDR3 sequence: CASSFQYYGYTF. DNA of the CDR3: TGTGCCAGCAGTTTTCAGTACTATGGCTACACCTTC.

This rearrangement joins TRBV28 to TRBJ2-1, with no clear D. The CDR3 runs 16 residues. V was shortened by 5 bases and J by 7 bases, with 21 bases between the two germline ends. CDR1 and CDR2 from the germline V gene are MDHEN and SYDVKM. CDR3 amino acids: CASSPHGSIGKNEQFF. Written as DNA, the CDR3 is TGTGCCAGCAGTCCCCACGGTTCAATAGGAAAGAATGAGCAGTTCTTC.

The chain has TRBV19 and TRBJ1-1, with TRBD1 matching over 10 bases. Trimming at V came to 4 bases and at J to 4 bases, leaving 3 bases not matched to a gene. CDR1 is LNHDA and CDR2 is SQIVND in the germline V gene (reference sequence). There are 14 residues in the CDR3. CDR3: CASSTRTGGTEAFF. The CDR3 nucleotides read TGTGCCAGTAGTACTAGGACAGGGGGCACTGAAGCTTTCTTT.

The rearrangement uses TRBV5-1 and TRBJ2-2; unclear D gene. There are 14 residues in the CDR3. Germline CDR1 and CDR2: SGHRS and YFSETQ. Trimming pared 9 bases from V and 0 bases from J, leaving 12 bases between. The CDR3 sequence: CATREAANTGELFF. CDR3 sequence (DNA): TGCGCCACCCGCGAAGCCGCGAACACCGGGGAGCTGTTTTTT. The full variable domain, rest sourced from reference TRBV5-1 and TRBJ2-2, is KAGVTQTPRYLIKTRGQQVTLSCSPISGHRSVSWYQQTPGQGLQFLFEYFSETQRNKGNFPGRFSGRQFSNSRSEMNVSTLELGDSALYLCATREAANTGELFFGEGSRLTVL.

This clone has just one count. The genes are TRBV30 and TRBJ1-3; D gene uncertain. The CDR3 is made up of 12 amino acids. The ends were cut back, 0 bases at V and 4 bases at J, with 4 bases in the middle. CDR1 and CDR2 from the germline V gene are GTSNPN and SVGIG (reference sequence). CDR3 amino acids: CAWSVPGNTIYF. The CDR3 DNA reads TGTGCCTGGAGTGTACCCGGAAACACCATATATTTT.

The chain recombines TRBV19 with TRBJ2-1; TRBD1 matches 9 bases. This CDR3 has 14 residues. V dropped 7 bases and J dropped 7; count of bases not matched to a gene: 8. The germline CDR1 and CDR2 sequences are LNHDA and SQIVND (reference sequence). In nucleotides, the CDR3 is TGTGCCAGTAAACAGGGGGCTGTGGGGAATGAGCAGTTCTTC. It codes for CASKQGAVGNEQFF.

The chain uses TRBV5-8 and TRBJ1-4; no definite D call. V gave up 2 bases and J gave up 4 bases, with 12 bases separating them. This CDR3 region has 15 residues. CDR1 and CDR2 from the germline V gene are SGHTS and YDEGEE. The CDR3 loop reads CASSLLTDYNEKLFF. CDR3 sequence (DNA): TGTGCCAGCAGCTTACTTACCGACTATAATGAAAAACTGTTTTTT.